This TCR beta chain came from a study of OX40 agonist ivuxolimab in advanced cancers. As for the study in general: As their treatment, patients were administered ivuxolimab, an agonistic anti-OX40 (CD134) antibody. People in dose escalation had one of these cancers: hepatocellular carcinoma, melanoma, renal cell or head and neck cancer. General study findings and limits: Fewer expanded clones were found on average in CD4+ than in CD8+ T cells. Among the lowest peripheral clonal expansion occurred in 0.1-3.0 mg/kg partial responders.

TCRdb's copy holds only in-frame clones and misses some; the assay was immunoSEQ multiplex PCR. The sample lists some 96,000 clones, 85% to 95% occurring once. The CDR3 is made up of 15 amino acids. The germline gives CDR1 MNHEY, CDR2 SVGAGI. Trimming pared 4 bases from V and 6 bases from J, leaving 15 bases between. Of note for this clone: Its antigen is as yet unknown.

V and J are TRBV6-5 and TRBJ2-2; the D is unclear. This receptor was identified in an adult with an advanced solid tumor such as melanoma, head and neck, liver or kidney cancer. The sequenced sample was CD4+ or CD8+ T cells sorted from blood, obtained in a trial of the OX40 agonist ivuxolimab. CDR3: CASSFRLYTAGELFF. CDR3 nucleotide sequence: TGTGCCAGCAGTTTCAGGCTGTACACCGCCGGGGAGCTGTTTTTT.